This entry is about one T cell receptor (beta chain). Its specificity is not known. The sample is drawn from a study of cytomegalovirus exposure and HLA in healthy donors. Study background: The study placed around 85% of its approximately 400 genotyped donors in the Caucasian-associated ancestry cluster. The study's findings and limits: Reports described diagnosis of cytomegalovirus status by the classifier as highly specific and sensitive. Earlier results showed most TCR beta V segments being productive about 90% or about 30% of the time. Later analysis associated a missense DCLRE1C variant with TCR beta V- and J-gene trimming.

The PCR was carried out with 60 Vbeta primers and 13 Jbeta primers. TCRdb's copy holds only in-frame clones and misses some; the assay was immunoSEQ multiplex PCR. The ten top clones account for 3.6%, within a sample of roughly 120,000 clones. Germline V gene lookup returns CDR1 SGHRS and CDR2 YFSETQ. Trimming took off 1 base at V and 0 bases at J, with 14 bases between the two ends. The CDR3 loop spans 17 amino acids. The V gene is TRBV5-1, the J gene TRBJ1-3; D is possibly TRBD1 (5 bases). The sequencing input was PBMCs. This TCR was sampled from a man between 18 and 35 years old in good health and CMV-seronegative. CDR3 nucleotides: TGCGCCAGCAGCTTGCGGTCAGGGACTTACTCTGGAAACACCATATATTTT. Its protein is CASSLRSGTYSGNTIYF.